This T cell receptor beta chain emerged from a study of cytomegalovirus exposure and HLA in healthy donors. Germline V CDR1 and CDR2: MNHEY, SVGAGI. There are 14 residues in the CDR3. Trimming cost V 6 bases and J 1 base; bases outside gene matches: 5. Note on this clone: As yet, its antigen is unknown. This sample also contains other DNA sequences that code for the same CDR3.

PCR primers comprised 60 Vbeta and 13 Jbeta primers. Produced via immunoSEQ multiplex PCR; TCRdb's table is partial and in-frame only. The sample holds about 150,000 clones; about four fifths are singletons and the top ten take more than 4%. Overall study findings and caveats: CMV antigen specificity was confirmed in vitro for a few CMV-associated chains. Many donors carried some public TCRs, although rarity characterized most TCR sequences.

V and J are TRBV6-5 and TRBJ2-7; 8 positions agree with TRBD2. Sequencing input: PBMCs. The TCR originated in a man between 18 and 35 years old in good health and CMV-seronegative. This CDR3 reads CASSYLAGSYEQYF. CDR3 sequence (DNA): TGTGCCAGCAGCTATTTAGCGGGGTCCTACGAGCAGTACTTC.